The 13 T cell receptor beta chains reported below all come from one sample, sequenced in a study of cytomegalovirus exposure and HLA in healthy donors. PCR was performed using 60 Vbeta and 13 Jbeta primers. Profiling relied on immunoSEQ multiplex PCR, and the TCRdb table lists in-frame clones only, not all of them. Of around 150,000 clones listed, roughly 85% are singletons. The material sequenced was PBMCs. The receptors here all came from a man over 45 in good health and CMV-seropositive.

This clone was detected only once. The chain combines TRBV5-1 with TRBJ2-2, with 7 bases aligning to TRBD2. The J segment lost 2 bases and the V segment lost 1 base, leaving 5 bases of the junction unmatched. CDR3 length equals 16 residues. CDR1 SGHRS and CDR2 YFSETQ come from the germline V gene. As DNA, the CDR3 is TGCGCCAGCAGCTTGACGGCGGGGGAAAACACCGGGGAGCTGTTTTTT. It is translated as CASSLTAGENTGELFF. The full variable domain, with the rest looked up from reference TRBV5-1 and TRBJ2-2, is KAGVTQTPRYLIKTRGQQVTLSCSPISGHRSVSWYQQTPGQGLQFLFEYFSETQRNKGNFPGRFSGRQFSNSRSEMNVSTLELGDSALYLCASSLTAGENTGELFFGEGSRLTVL.

V is TRBV6-6 and J is TRBJ1-4; D call uncertain. From germline, CDR1 is MNHNY and CDR2 SVGAGI (reference sequence). V was cut by 2 bases and J by 5 bases, with 6 bases left in between. This CDR3 has 13 residues. The CDR3 DNA follows: TGTGCCAGCAGTTACACGGGGAATGAAAAACTGTTTTTT. Its translation is CASSYTGNEKLFF.

The chain has TRBV9 and TRBJ2-3; 7 bases agree with TRBD1. The CDR3 contains 15 residues. Germline assignment: CDR1 SGDLS and CDR2 YYNGEE. The junction had 4 bases not matched to a gene; V was cut back by 1 base and J by 2 bases. CDR3 sequence reads: CASSVTGAVTDTQYF. As DNA, the CDR3 is TGTGCCAGCAGCGTAACAGGGGCCGTCACAGATACGCAGTATTTT.

This clone was recorded once. CDR3 DNA: TGTGCCAGCAGTTTATCCTCTGGATACCGGGGGACCGAGCAGTACGTC. As protein: CASSLSSGYRGTEQYV. The V gene is TRBV28, the J gene TRBJ2-7; D might be TRBD2 (6 bases). CDR1 is MDHEN, CDR2 SYDVKM, per germline. This CDR3 has 16 amino acids. Trimming shortened V by 1 base and J by 6 bases, and 19 bases separated the two germline ends.

The gene calls are TRBV10-3 and TRBJ1-4; 9 bases are shared with TRBD1. The CDR3 spans 17 residues. Germline lookup yields CDR1 ENHRY and CDR2 SYGVKD. V lost 0 bases to trimming and J lost 8 bases; unmatched junction nucleotides: 10. DNA of the CDR3: TGTGCCATCAGTGAGTCGACGCCGGACAGGGGTTGGGAAAAACTGTTTTTT. Its translation: CAISESTPDRGWEKLFF.

This clone has only a few counts. The rearrangement joins TRBV5-4 to TRBJ2-7, with 7 bases that match TRBD1. After removal of 3 bases from V and 13 bases from J, the junction contained 7 bases not matched to a gene. Germline V gives CDR1 SGHNT, CDR2 YYREEE (reference sequence). The CDR3 sequence is 11 residues long. The CDR3 is CASSSRDRIYV. The CDR3 DNA follows: TGTGCCAGCAGCTCCCGGGACAGAATATACGTC.

The rearrangement joins TRBV27 to TRBJ2-1, with a possible D match to TRBD1 (5 bases). With 2 bases removed from V and 2 bases from J, the gap between germline ends came to 10 bases. In germline, CDR1 is MNHEY, CDR2 SMNVEV (reference sequence). There are 15 residues in the CDR3. CDR3 nucleotides: TGTGCCAGCAGTTTAGTAGGGGCCCCCTACAATGAGCAGTTCTTC. Translating gives CASSLVGAPYNEQFF.

This clone has more than one count but fewer than ten. This rearrangement joins TRBV25-1 to TRBJ2-3, with 7 bases identical to TRBD1. This CDR3 contains 17 residues. Germline CDR1 reads MGHDK; CDR2 reads SYGVNS. V shed 3 bases and J 6 bases; nucleotides not matched to a gene: 15. The CDR3 region is CASSENRDSPTFDTQYF. Written as DNA, the CDR3 is TGTGCCAGCAGTGAGAACCGGGACAGCCCCACGTTTGATACGCAGTATTTT.

The chain has TRBV6-1 and TRBJ2-7; D is unclear. Trimming cost V 5 bases and J 6 bases, with 20 bases left between them. Germline CDR1 MNHNS, CDR2 SASEGT. The CDR3 covers 15 residues. CDR3: CASSNQHSGRTEQYV. The CDR3 DNA reads as TGTGCCAGCAGTAATCAACATTCAGGTCGAACCGAGCAGTACGTC.

V gene TRBV9 combines with J gene TRBJ2-7; 7 bases agree with TRBD1. Unmatched junction bases numbered 11, after V lost 4 bases and J lost 4 bases. CDR3 length: 15 residues. In germline, CDR1 is SGDLS, CDR2 YYNGEE. CDR3 DNA: TGTGCCAGCAGCCTGTCGGGACAGACGCTATACGAGCAGTACTTC. This codes for CASSLSGQTLYEQYF.

CDR3 nucleotide sequence: TGTGCCAGCAGCTTGGCCAGGGGGACCTATGGCTACACCTTC. Translating gives CASSLARGTYGYTF. The J gene is TRBJ1-2, the V gene TRBV5-6, with 7 bases fitting TRBD1. CDR1 SGHDT and CDR2 YYEEEE come from the germline V gene. This CDR3 is built from 14 residues. V shed 0 bases, J shed 4 bases, and the junction held 3 bases outside the gene matches. Full variable domain (missing parts from reference TRBV5-6 and TRBJ1-2): DAGVTQSPTHLIKTRGQQVTLRCSPKSGHDTVSWYQQALGQGPQFIFQYYEEEERQRGNFPDRFSGHQFPNYSSELNVNALLLGDSALYLCASSLARGTYGYTFGSGTRLTVV.

On this clone: The germline gene is not matched at one end of the junction; a read error may be the cause. The V and J genes are TRBV28 and TRBJ2-4; 7 nucleotides agree with TRBD2. Germline CDR1 MDHEN, CDR2 SYDVKM. The CDR3 totals 12 residues. The CDR3 loop is CASEAGVGKTVF. CDR3 DNA sequence: TGTGCCAGCGAGGCGGGGGTCGGGAAAACCGTCTTC. The full variable domain, with the rest looked up from reference TRBV28 and TRBJ2-4, is DVKVTQSSRYLVKRTGEKVFLECVQDMDHENMFWYRQDPGLGLRLIYFSYDVKMKEKGDIPEGYSVSREKKERFSLILESASTNQTSMYLCASEAGVGKTVFGAGTRLSVL.

The chain combines TRBV9 with TRBJ1-2, with 7 nucleotides matching TRBD1. The CDR3 loop spans 14 amino acids. The V segment lost 0 bases and the J segment 1 base; nucleotides outside the gene matches: 0. Germline values: CDR1 SGDLS, CDR2 YYNGEE. The CDR3 bases are TGTGCCAGCAGCGTAGGGGACAGTAACTATGGCTACACCTTC. Protein sequence: CASSVGDSNYGYTF. Using reference TRBV9 and TRBJ1-2 for the parts outside the CDR3, the full variable domain is DSGVTQTPKHLITATGQRVTLRCSPRSGDLSVYWYQQSLDQGLQFLIQYYNGEERAKGNILERFSAQQFPDLHSELNLSSLELGDSALYFCASSVGDSNYGYTFGSGTRLTVV.